The 11 T cell receptor beta chains below all came from one sample that was sequenced in a study of T cell responses to AZD1222 COVID-19 vaccine. Using immunoSEQ multiplex PCR, the repertoire was profiled, and TCRdb retains in-frame clones only, with some absent. This table has about 140,000 clones, 85% to 95% appearing once. The input for sequencing was peripheral blood, taken after recovery from COVID-19. The receptors stem from an adult who had recovered from COVID-19.

The chain employs TRBV30 and TRBJ1-6; 7 nucleotides match TRBD1. The J segment lost 8 bases and the V segment lost 0 bases, leaving 7 bases of the junction unmatched. Germline values: CDR1 GTSNPN, CDR2 SVGIG (reference sequence). The length of the CDR3 is 15 residues. CDR3: CAWSVPTGNHSPLHF. In nucleotides, the CDR3 is TGTGCCTGGAGTGTACCGACAGGGAATCATTCACCCCTCCACTTT.

This clone was seen once. This chain joins TRBV5-1 and TRBJ1-1; possibly TRBD1 for D (5 bases). The ends were cut back, 5 bases at V and 0 bases at J, with 8 bases in the middle. This CDR3 spans 13 amino acids. Germline CDR1 reads SGHRS; CDR2 reads YFSETQ. CDR3 protein: CASREGLNTEAFF. The CDR3 nucleotides read TGCGCCAGCAGGGAGGGGTTGAACACTGAAGCTTTCTTT.

This clone was picked up a small number of times. This sequence joins TRBV9 and TRBJ2-7; 7 bases are shared with TRBD2. The V gene end was trimmed by 0 bases and the J gene end by 0 bases; junction bases not matched to a gene: 0. The CDR3 has 14 residues. Germline loops: CDR1 SGDLS, CDR2 YYNGEE. CDR3 sequence: CASSVASGSYEQYF. CDR3 DNA sequence: TGTGCCAGCAGCGTAGCTAGCGGCTCCTACGAGCAGTACTTC.

The V and J genes are TRBV28 and TRBJ1-3; the D is unclear. The V gene lost 1 base and the J gene lost 4 bases, with 11 bases spanning the gap. Germline V gene sequence: CDR1 MDHEN, CDR2 SYDVKM. The CDR3 is made up of 15 amino acids. The CDR3 bases are TGTGCCAGCAGTTTATTACGGGGTCCAGGAAACACCATATATTTT. Amino acid sequence: CASSLLRGPGNTIYF. The full variable domain, in which reference TRBV28 and TRBJ1-3 provide the parts outside the CDR3, is DVKVTQSSRYLVKRTGEKVFLECVQDMDHENMFWYRQDPGLGLRLIYFSYDVKMKEKGDIPEGYSVSREKKERFSLILESASTNQTSMYLCASSLLRGPGNTIYFGEGSWLTVV.

This chain connects TRBV7-9 to TRBJ2-7; a weak D match, TRBD1 (6 bases). CDR1 SEHNR and CDR2 FQNEAQ come from the germline V gene (reference sequence). The CDR3 totals 16 residues. V shed 1 base and J shed 2 bases, with 15 bases lying between them. In nucleotides, the CDR3 is TGTGCCAGCAGCTTAGGGGGGCTTACGGGGACCTACGAGCAGTACTTC. It is translated as CASSLGGLTGTYEQYF.

The chain joins TRBV2 to TRBJ2-1; 10 positions match TRBD2. Germline lookup yields CDR1 SNHLY and CDR2 FYNNEI. This CDR3 comprises 15 residues. With V trimmed by 3 bases and J by 4 bases, 3 bases remained unmatched. The CDR3 region has the DNA TGTGCCAGCAGTGACGGACTAGCGGATTACAATGAGCAGTTCTTC. It encodes CASSDGLADYNEQFF.

The rearrangement joins TRBV28 to TRBJ1-6; 9 bases fit TRBD1. The length of the CDR3 is 14 residues. CDR1 is MDHEN and CDR2 is SYDVKM in the germline V gene. J was trimmed by 6 bases and V by 5 bases; bases with no gene match: 2. CDR3 in amino acids: CASSTGQGNSPLHF. The CDR3 bases are TGTGCCAGCAGTACGGGACAGGGTAATTCACCCCTCCACTTT.

This clone appeared once. The V call is TRBV5-1, the J call TRBJ1-6; unclear D gene. There are 14 residues in the CDR3. Germline values: CDR1 SGHRS, CDR2 YFSETQ. The ends were cut back, 6 bases at V and 3 bases at J, with 10 bases in the middle. Written as DNA, the CDR3 is TGCGCCAGCACAGTCGACCTCTATAATTCACCCCTCCACTTT. Encoded protein: CASTVDLYNSPLHF.

The V call is TRBV2, the J call TRBJ2-7; possibly TRBD1 or TRBD2 for D (5 bases each). The V and J ends lost 11 bases and 3 bases respectively, with 23 bases between them. The CDR3 covers 15 residues. The germline CDR1 and CDR2 sequences are SNHLY and FYNNEI. The CDR3 spells CAGGRPWGSLYEQYF. In DNA form, the CDR3 reads TGTGCCGGAGGACGTCCTTGGGGGAGTCTCTACGAGCAGTACTTC.

This chain links TRBV7-9 with TRBJ2-2; D call uncertain. CDR3 length equals 13 residues. Trimming pared 3 bases from V and 4 bases from J, leaving 6 bases between. Germline V gene data show CDR1 as SEHNR and CDR2 as FQNEAQ (reference sequence). The CDR3 coding sequence is TGTGCCAGCAGCTTCTCCCTCACCGGGGAGCTGTTTTTT. It yields the protein CASSFSLTGELFF. Supplemented by reference TRBV7-9 and TRBJ2-2, the full variable domain reads DTGVSQNPRHKITKRGQNVTFRCDPISEHNRLYWYRQTLGQGPEFLTYFQNEAQLEKSRLLSDRFSAERPKGSFSTLEIQRTEQGDSAMYLCASSFSLTGELFFGEGSRLTVL.

The chain uses TRBV29-1 and TRBJ2-1, with 10 bases that match TRBD2. Germline V gene data show CDR1 as SQVTM and CDR2 as ANQGSEA. This CDR3 has 13 residues. Trimming cost V 6 bases and J 5 bases; bases outside gene matches: 4. CDR3 coding DNA: TGCAGCGTGGGACTAGCGAGCCACAATGAGCAGTTCTTC. Translated, it gives CSVGLASHNEQFF.